The next 18 T cell receptor beta chains were all read from a single sample in a study of metastatic and nonmetastatic thyroid tumors. TCRdb re-clonotyped the PCR reads via MiXCR. The sample yields some 7,300 clones, 39% seen once. Patients were all untreated before their thyroid surgery. Sequenced sample: tumor tissue. The receptors derive from a female donor with papillary thyroid cancer or a benign thyroid nodule (not recorded which). Some clones in this sample may be carry-over from other donors' samples.

The rearrangement links TRBV6-1 to TRBJ1-1; 7 positions match TRBD1. The CDR3 extends over 14 amino acids. V lost 5 bases to trimming and J lost 4 bases; unmatched junction nucleotides: 7. CDR1 is MNHNS and CDR2 is SASEGT in the germline V gene. The CDR3 DNA follows: TGTGCCAGCAGTATCTGGACAGGCGCCACTGAAGCTTTCTTT. Translated: CASSIWTGATEAFF.

This clone was observed a handful of times. The J gene is TRBJ1-2, the V gene TRBV7-9; no definite D call. V dropped 5 bases and J dropped 8 bases, with 12 bases sitting between them. CDR1 is SEHNR, CDR2 FQNEAQ, per germline (reference sequence). The CDR3 is 12 residues long. The DNA for the CDR3 is TGTGCCAGCAGCCCGACCGCCGTGGGCTACACCTTC. Its translation: CASSPTAVGYTF. The full variable domain, in which reference TRBV7-9 and TRBJ1-2 provide the parts outside the CDR3, is DTGVSQNPRHKITKRGQNVTFRCDPISEHNRLYWYRQTLGQGPEFLTYFQNEAQLEKSRLLSDRFSAERPKGSFSTLEIQRTEQGDSAMYLCASSPTAVGYTFGSGTRLTVV.

This chain connects TRBV6-4 to TRBJ2-1, with 8 bases fitting TRBD2. From germline, CDR1 is MRHNA and CDR2 SNTAGT. The CDR3 has 15 amino acids. Trimming at V came to 0 bases and at J to 4 bases, leaving 2 bases not matched to a gene. The CDR3 is CASSDSSGSYNEQFF. CDR3 nucleotides: TGTGCCAGCAGTGACTCGAGCGGGAGTTACAATGAGCAGTTCTTC.

The chain couples TRBV18 to TRBJ2-1; D perhaps matches TRBD2 (5 bases). The CDR3 runs to 11 residues. The germline V gene has CDR1 KGHSH and CDR2 LQKENI. Trimming removed 5 bases at V and 9 bases at J, with 8 bases between. The CDR3 is CASSGSSEQFF. The CDR3 DNA is TGTGCCAGCTCAGGGAGTAGTGAGCAGTTCTTC.

The rearrangement links TRBV6-1 to TRBJ2-1; D not certain. The germline CDR1 and CDR2 sequences are MNHNS and SASEGT. This CDR3 spans 15 amino acids. The V gene lost 5 bases and the J gene lost 3 bases, with 14 bases spanning the gap. DNA of the CDR3: TGTGCCAGCAGTTTAGTACCTGTAGGCTACAATGAGCAGTTCTTC. It yields the protein CASSLVPVGYNEQFF.

This clone was recorded a few times. The V gene is TRBV28, the J gene TRBJ2-3; 8 bases map to TRBD2. This CDR3 is 14 amino acids long. With 6 bases clipped from V and 6 bases from J, the junction kept 8 bases outside the gene matches. The germline V gene encodes CDR1 MDHEN and CDR2 SYDVKM. This CDR3 reads CASRPAGVQDTQYF. The CDR3 bases are TGTGCCAGCAGGCCAGCGGGAGTCCAGGATACGCAGTATTTT.

V and J are TRBV28 and TRBJ1-5, with unresolved D. Deletions cut 7 bases from V and 7 bases from J, with 14 bases between. This CDR3 region has 13 residues. Germline CDR1 and CDR2: MDHEN and SYDVKM. The CDR3, as DNA: TGTGCCAGCACCCTCCGGGTGGACCAGCCCCAGCATTTT. As protein: CASTLRVDQPQHF.

This clone showed up just once. The chain is built from TRBV5-1 and TRBJ2-7; 11 bases line up with TRBD1. Looked up from germline, CDR1 is SGHRS and CDR2 is YFSETQ. The CDR3 contains 14 residues. J gave up 3 bases and V 5 bases, and 4 bases lay outside the gene matches. In nucleotides, the CDR3 is TGCGCCAGCAGAGGAGGGACAGGGGGCTACGAGCAGTACTTC. It is translated as CASRGGTGGYEQYF.

This clone is labeled medium-sized. The rearrangement uses TRBV6-2 or TRBV6-3 and TRBJ1-4, with 8 bases fitting TRBD1. The germline V gene encodes CDR1 MNHEY and CDR2 SVGEGT. This CDR3 contains 15 residues. V lost 6 bases, J lost 2 bases, and 5 bases stayed unmatched. As DNA, the CDR3 is TGTGCCAGCAGCCCATCAGGGGGCACTAATGAAAAACTGTTTTTT. Amino acids: CASSPSGGTNEKLFF.

In its sample, this clone ranks as medium-sized. V gene TRBV3-2 combines with J gene TRBJ2-1; the table assigns TRBD2, which was not confirmed against the DNA. TRBV3-2 is flagged as a pseudogene. CDR3 size: 20 residues. CDR3 in amino acids: CASSQPGTSGSCKGYNEQFF. The CDR3 region has the DNA TGTGCCAGCAGCCAACCGGGGACTAGCGGGAGCTGTAAGGGGTACAATGAGCAGTTCTTC.

The rearrangement links TRBV20-1 to TRBJ2-7; TRBD2 aligns across 10 bases. The CDR3 sequence is 13 residues long. J lost 12 bases, V lost 2 bases, and 10 bases had no gene match. Germline loops: CDR1 DFQATT, CDR2 SNEGSKA (reference sequence). The CDR3 coding sequence is TGCAGTGCTAGACCTAGCGGGAGCTACCAGCTGTACTTC. The encoded protein is CSARPSGSYQLYF.

The genes are TRBV7-2 and TRBJ1-2; perhaps TRBD1 as D (6 bases). Germline CDR1 is SGHTA and CDR2 is FQGNSA. The CDR3 length is 14 residues. Trimming took 1 base from V and 9 from J, leaving 15 bases between them. The CDR3 coding sequence is TGTGCCAGCAGCTTAGGTTCAGGGGAGCGTTGCTACACCTTC. It is translated as CASSLGSGERCYTF.

This clone is medium-sized. A read error may produce the germline difference seen at one junction end. The rearrangement links TRBV7-7 to TRBJ2-5; 8 bases are a match to TRBD2. CDR1 and CDR2 from the germline V gene are SSHAT and FNYEAQ (reference sequence). There are 13 residues in the CDR3. The CDR3 nucleotides read TGTGCTAGCAGCTTCGAACTAGCGGAAACCCAGTACTTC. This encodes CASSFELAETQYF.

The chain links TRBV30 to TRBJ1-6; 7 bases are a match to TRBD1. The CDR3 has 12 residues. Germline-derived CDR1 and CDR2 are GTSNPN and SVGIG (reference sequence). Trimming removed 6 bases from V and 5 bases from J; junction bases left unmatched: 1. DNA for the CDR3: TGTGCCTGTGACAGGGATAATTCACCCCTCCACTTT. This translates into CACDRDNSPLHF. The whole variable domain, remainder taken from reference TRBV30 and TRBJ1-6, is SQTIHQWPATLVQPVGSPLSLECTVEGTSNPNLYWYRQAAGRGLQLLFYSVGIGQISSEVPQNLSASRPQDRQFILSSKKLLLSDSGFYLCACDRDNSPLHFGNGTRLTVT.

The J gene is TRBJ1-1, the V gene TRBV5-1; D gene unclear. Trimming cost V 4 bases and J 2 bases, with 12 bases left between them. Germline V gene lookup returns CDR1 SGHRS and CDR2 YFSETQ. The CDR3 runs to 14 residues. The CDR3 sequence is CASSLMTINTEAFF. For the CDR3, the DNA is TGCGCCAGCAGCCTCATGACAATCAACACTGAAGCTTTCTTT.

The genes are TRBV20-1 and TRBJ1-1, with 7 bases matching TRBD1. This CDR3 region has 15 residues. V dropped 5 bases and J dropped 0; count of bases not matched to a gene: 9. Germline V gene sequence: CDR1 DFQATT, CDR2 SNEGSKA (reference sequence). CDR3 in DNA: TGCAGTGCTCCCCACGAAGGGGGCCTGAACACTGAAGCTTTCTTT. Its protein product is CSAPHEGGLNTEAFF.

The chain carries TRBV30 and TRBJ2-1; D is ambiguous. The germline gives CDR1 GTSNPN, CDR2 SVGIG (reference sequence). The CDR3 loop spans 15 amino acids. V dropped 4 bases and J dropped 5 bases, with 18 bases sitting between them. The CDR3 nucleotides are TGTGCCTGGAAAGTATGGGCAAACGAGGACAATGAGCAGTTCTTC. It translates to CAWKVWANEDNEQFF.

The chain is built from TRBV11-1 and TRBJ2-7, with 12 bases matching TRBD2. The CDR3 is 18 residues long. CDR1 is SGHAT, CDR2 FQDESV, per germline (reference sequence). Trimming removed 1 base from V and 6 bases from J; junction bases left unmatched: 13. CDR3 loop: CASSLGTGGRLAGAEQYF. The CDR3 DNA is TGTGCCAGCAGCTTAGGAACAGGGGGACGACTAGCGGGAGCCGAGCAGTACTTC.